A single sample is the source of the 5 T cell receptor beta chains below, sequenced in a study of shared clonotypes between healthy human individuals. Using immunoSEQ multiplex PCR, the repertoire was profiled, and TCRdb retains in-frame clones only, with some absent. This sample has about 1.5 million clones, with under 99% found just once. The specimen was naive CD4+ T cells sorted from blood. The subset: CD45RA+ positively selected. These receptors originate from a man aged 25 to 40 in good health.

The J gene is TRBJ2-2, the V gene TRBV28; 8 bases fit TRBD2. This CDR3 is built from 15 residues. Per germline, CDR1 MDHEN and CDR2 SYDVKM. Unmatched junction bases numbered 7, after V lost 6 bases and J lost 4 bases. CDR3 bases: TGTGCCAGCAGCCTTCGGGGGGGCCCCACCGGGGAGCTGTTTTTT. It is translated as CASSLRGGPTGELFF. Full variable domain (remainder filled in from reference TRBV28 and TRBJ2-2): DVKVTQSSRYLVKRTGEKVFLECVQDMDHENMFWYRQDPGLGLRLIYFSYDVKMKEKGDIPEGYSVSREKKERFSLILESASTNQTSMYLCASSLRGGPTGELFFGEGSRLTVL.

This rearrangement joins TRBV11-2 to TRBJ2-3; 13 bases match TRBD2. Germline V gene data show CDR1 as SGHAT and CDR2 as FQNNGV. There are 16 residues in the CDR3. Losses at the gene ends were 7 bases for V and 6 bases for J; bases not matched to a gene: 10. CDR3: CASTVGTSGNWDTQYF. Here the CDR3 DNA reads TGTGCCAGCACCGTGGGGACTAGCGGGAATTGGGATACGCAGTATTTT.

This clone came up once. V and J are TRBV5-1 and TRBJ2-2; perhaps D is TRBD1 or TRBD2 (5 bases each). The CDR3 covers 15 residues. Germline V gene data show CDR1 as SGHRS and CDR2 as YFSETQ. Trimming shortened V by 4 bases and J by 6 bases, and 16 bases separated the two germline ends. CDR3 amino acids: CASSMGPTGSGELFF. CDR3 nucleotides: TGCGCCAGCAGCATGGGACCCACCGGCTCCGGGGAGCTGTTTTTT.

With regard to this clone: This specimen includes other DNA sequences encoding the same CDR3. The V call is TRBV5-1, the J call TRBJ2-5; 10 nucleotides align to TRBD2. The CDR3 has 14 residues. V trimming: 4 bases; J trimming: 3 bases; junction bases outside the gene matches: 3. CDR1 SGHRS and CDR2 YFSETQ come from the germline V gene. The CDR3 is CASSPGLAEETQYF. The CDR3, as DNA: TGCGCCAGCAGCCCTGGACTAGCGGAAGAGACCCAGTACTTC.

The chain is built from TRBV27 and TRBJ2-2, with no clear D. V was cut by 9 bases and J by 8 bases, with 10 bases left in between. Looked up from germline, CDR1 is MNHEY and CDR2 is SMNVEV (reference sequence). This CDR3 contains 11 residues. The CDR3 here is CARGKDGELFF. CDR3 nucleotides: TGTGCCAGAGGCAAAGATGGGGAGCTGTTTTTT.